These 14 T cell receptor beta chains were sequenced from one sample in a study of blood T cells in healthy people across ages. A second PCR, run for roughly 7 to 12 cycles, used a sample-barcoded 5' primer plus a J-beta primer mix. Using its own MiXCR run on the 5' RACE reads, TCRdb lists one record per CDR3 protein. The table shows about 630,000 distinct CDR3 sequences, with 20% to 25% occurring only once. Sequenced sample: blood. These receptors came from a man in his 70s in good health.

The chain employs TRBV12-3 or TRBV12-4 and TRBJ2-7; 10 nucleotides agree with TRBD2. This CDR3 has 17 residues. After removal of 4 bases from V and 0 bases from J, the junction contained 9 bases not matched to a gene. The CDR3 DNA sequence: TGTGCCAGCAGTTGGCGGGGACTAGCGTTAAACTCCTACGAGCAGTACTTC. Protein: CASSWRGLALNSYEQYF.

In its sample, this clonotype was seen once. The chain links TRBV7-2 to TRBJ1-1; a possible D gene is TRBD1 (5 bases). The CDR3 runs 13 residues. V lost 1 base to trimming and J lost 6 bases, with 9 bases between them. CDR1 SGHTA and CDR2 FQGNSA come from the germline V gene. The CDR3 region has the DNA TGTGCCAGCAGCTTAGATTGGGGACCTGAAGCTTTCTTT. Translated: CASSLDWGPEAFF.

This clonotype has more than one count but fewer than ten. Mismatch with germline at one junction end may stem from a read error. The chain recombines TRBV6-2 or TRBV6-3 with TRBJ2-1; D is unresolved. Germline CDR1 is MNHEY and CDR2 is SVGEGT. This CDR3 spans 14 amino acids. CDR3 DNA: TGTGCCAGCAGTTACTCGAGACTTTCCAATGAGCAGTCCTTC. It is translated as CASSYSRLSNEQSF.

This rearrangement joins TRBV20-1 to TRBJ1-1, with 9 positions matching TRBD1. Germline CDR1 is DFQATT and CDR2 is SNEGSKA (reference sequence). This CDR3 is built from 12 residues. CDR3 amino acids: CSRDREGTEAFF. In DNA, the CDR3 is TGCAGCCGGGACAGGGAGGGCACTGAAGCTTTCTTT.

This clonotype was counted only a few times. CDR3 nucleotides: TGCGCCAGCAGGCCCGGGCCCCTCGGGAACACTGAAGCTTTCTTT. This sequence encodes CASRPGPLGNTEAFF. The chain links TRBV5-1 to TRBJ1-1; D remains unclear. V lost 5 bases to trimming and J lost 1 base, with 15 bases between them. CDR1 is SGHRS, CDR2 YFSETQ, per germline. This CDR3 region has 15 residues.

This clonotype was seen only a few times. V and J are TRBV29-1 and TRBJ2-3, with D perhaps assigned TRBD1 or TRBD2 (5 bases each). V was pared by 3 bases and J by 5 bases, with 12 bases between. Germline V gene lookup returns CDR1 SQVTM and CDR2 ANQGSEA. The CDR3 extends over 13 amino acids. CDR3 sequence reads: CSVEGPAGDTQYF. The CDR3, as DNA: TGCAGCGTTGAGGGACCAGCTGGAGATACGCAGTATTTT.

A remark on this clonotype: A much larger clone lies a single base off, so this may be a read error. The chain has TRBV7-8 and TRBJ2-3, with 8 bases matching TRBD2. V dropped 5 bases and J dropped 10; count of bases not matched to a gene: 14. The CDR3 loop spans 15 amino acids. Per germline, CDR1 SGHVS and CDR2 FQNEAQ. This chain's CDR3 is CASSGTSGTLDAQYF. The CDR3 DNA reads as TGTGCCAGCAGCGGTACTAGCGGTACACTCGATGCGCAGTATTTT.

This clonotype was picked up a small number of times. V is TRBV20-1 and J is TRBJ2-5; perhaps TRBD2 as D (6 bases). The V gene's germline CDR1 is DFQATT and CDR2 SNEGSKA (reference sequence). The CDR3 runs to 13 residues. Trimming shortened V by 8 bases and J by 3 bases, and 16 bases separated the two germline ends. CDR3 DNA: TGCAGTTGTAGTAGCGGTTCTAAAGAGACCCAGTACTTC. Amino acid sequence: CSCSSGSKETQYF.

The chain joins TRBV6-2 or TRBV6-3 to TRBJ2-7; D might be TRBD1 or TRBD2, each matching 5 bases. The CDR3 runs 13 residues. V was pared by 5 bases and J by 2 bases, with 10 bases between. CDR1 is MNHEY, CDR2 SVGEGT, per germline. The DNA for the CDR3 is TGTGCCAGCAGTCGGGGACCAGCCTACGAGCAGTACTTC. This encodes CASSRGPAYEQYF.

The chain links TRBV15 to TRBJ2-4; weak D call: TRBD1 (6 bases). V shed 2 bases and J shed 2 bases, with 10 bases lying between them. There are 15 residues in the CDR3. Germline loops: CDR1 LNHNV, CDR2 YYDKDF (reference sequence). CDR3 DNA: TGTGCCACCAGCAGACAGGGGTATACCAAAAACATTCAGTACTTC. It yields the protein CATSRQGYTKNIQYF.

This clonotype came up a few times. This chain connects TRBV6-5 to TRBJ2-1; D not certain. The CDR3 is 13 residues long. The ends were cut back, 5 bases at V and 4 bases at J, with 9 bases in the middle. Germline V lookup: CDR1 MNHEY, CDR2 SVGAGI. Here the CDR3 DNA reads TGTGCCAGCAGTCCCCCTGGTTACAATGAGCAGTTCTTC. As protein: CASSPPGYNEQFF.

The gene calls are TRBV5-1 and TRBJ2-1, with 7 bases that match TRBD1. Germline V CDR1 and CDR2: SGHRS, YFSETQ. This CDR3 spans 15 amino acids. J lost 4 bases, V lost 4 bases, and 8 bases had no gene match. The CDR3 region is CASSAGTVQYNEQFF. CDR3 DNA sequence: TGCGCCAGCAGCGCCGGGACAGTTCAGTACAATGAGCAGTTCTTC.

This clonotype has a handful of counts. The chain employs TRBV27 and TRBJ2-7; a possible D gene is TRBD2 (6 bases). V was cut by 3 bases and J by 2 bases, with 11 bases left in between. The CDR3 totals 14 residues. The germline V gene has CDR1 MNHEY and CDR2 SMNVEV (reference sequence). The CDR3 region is CASSLSSEAYEQYF. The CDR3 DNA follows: TGTGCCAGCAGTTTGTCTAGCGAGGCCTACGAGCAGTACTTC.

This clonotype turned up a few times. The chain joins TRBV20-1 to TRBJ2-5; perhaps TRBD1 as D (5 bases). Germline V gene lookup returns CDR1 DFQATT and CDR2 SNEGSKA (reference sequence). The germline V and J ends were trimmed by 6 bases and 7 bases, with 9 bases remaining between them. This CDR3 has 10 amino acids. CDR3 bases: TGCAGTGCCTATAGGGGGACCCAGTACTTC. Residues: CSAYRGTQYF.